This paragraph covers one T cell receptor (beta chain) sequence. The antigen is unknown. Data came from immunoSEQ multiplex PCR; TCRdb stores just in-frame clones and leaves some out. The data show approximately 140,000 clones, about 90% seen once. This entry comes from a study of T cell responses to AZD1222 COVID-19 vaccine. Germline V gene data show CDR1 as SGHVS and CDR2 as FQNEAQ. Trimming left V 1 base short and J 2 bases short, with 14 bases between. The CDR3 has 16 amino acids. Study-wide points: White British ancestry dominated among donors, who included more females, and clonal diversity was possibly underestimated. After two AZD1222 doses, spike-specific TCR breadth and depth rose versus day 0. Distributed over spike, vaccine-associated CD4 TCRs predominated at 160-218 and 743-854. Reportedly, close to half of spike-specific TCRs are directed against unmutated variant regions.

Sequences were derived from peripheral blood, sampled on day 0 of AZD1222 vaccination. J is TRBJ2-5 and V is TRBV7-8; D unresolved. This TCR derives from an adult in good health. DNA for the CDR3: TGTGCCAGCAGCTTAGGAATCGCGAGCGATCAAGAGACCCAGTACTTC. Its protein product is CASSLGIASDQETQYF.